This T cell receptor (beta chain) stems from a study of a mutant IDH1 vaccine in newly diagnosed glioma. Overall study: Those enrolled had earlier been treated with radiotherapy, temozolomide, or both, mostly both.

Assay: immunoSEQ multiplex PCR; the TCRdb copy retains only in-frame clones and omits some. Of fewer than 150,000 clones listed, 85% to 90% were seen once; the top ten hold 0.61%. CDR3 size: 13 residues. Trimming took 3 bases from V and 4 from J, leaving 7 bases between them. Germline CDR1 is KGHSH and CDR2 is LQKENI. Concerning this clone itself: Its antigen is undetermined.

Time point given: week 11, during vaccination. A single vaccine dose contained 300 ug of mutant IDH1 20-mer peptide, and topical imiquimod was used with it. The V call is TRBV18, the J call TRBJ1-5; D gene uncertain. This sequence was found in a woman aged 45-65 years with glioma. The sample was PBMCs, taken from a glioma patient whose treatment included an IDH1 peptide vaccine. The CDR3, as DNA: TGTGCCAGCTCACCTGAGCAAAATCAGCCCCAGCATTTT. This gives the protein CASSPEQNQPQHF. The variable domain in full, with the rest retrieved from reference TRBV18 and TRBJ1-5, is NAGVMQNPRHLVRRRGQEARLRCSPMKGHSHVYWYRQLPEEGLKFMVYLQKENIIDESGMPKERFSAEFPKEGPSILRIQQVVRGDSAAYFCASSPEQNQPQHFGDGTRLSIL.